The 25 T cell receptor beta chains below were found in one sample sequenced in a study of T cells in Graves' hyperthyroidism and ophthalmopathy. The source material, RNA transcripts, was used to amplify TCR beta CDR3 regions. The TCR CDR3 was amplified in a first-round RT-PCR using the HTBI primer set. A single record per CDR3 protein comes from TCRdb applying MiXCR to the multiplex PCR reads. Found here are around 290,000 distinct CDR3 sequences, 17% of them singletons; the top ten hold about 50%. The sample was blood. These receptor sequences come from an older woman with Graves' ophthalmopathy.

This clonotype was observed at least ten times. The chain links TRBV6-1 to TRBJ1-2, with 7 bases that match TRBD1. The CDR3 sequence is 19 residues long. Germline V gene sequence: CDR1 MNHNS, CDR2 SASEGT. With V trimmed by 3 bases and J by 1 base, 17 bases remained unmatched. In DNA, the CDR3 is TGTGCCAGCAGTGATACCTTTCCGGGACAGCGAGGGGTTAACTATGGCTACACCTTC. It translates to CASSDTFPGQRGVNYGYTF.

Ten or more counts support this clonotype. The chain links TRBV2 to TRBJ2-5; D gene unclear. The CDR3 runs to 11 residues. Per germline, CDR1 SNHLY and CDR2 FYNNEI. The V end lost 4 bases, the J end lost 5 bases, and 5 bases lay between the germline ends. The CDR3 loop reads CASSVPETQYF. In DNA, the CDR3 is TGTGCCAGCAGTGTCCCCGAGACCCAGTACTTC. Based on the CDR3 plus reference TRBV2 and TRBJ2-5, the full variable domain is EPEVTQTPSHQVTQMGQEVILRCVPISNHLYFYWYRQILGQKVEFLVSFYNNEISEKSEIFDDQFSVERPDGSNFTLKIRSTKLEDSAMYFCASSVPETQYFGPGTRLLVL.

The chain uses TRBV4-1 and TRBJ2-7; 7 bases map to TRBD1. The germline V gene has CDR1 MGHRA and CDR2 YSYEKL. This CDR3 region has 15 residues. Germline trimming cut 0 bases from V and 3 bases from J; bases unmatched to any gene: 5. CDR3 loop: CASSQDQQGVYEQYF. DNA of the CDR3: TGCGCCAGCAGCCAAGATCAGCAGGGGGTCTACGAGCAGTACTTC.

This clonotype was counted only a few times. The CDR3 reads CASSVTSGREAGTQYF. The DNA of the CDR3 is TGTGCCAGCAGCGTAACTAGCGGGAGGGAAGCGGGGACGCAGTATTTT. The chain carries TRBV9 and TRBJ2-3, with TRBD2 identical over 13 bases. The CDR3 sequence is 16 residues long. V shed 1 base, J shed 9 bases, and the junction held 8 bases outside the gene matches. Germline CDR1 is SGDLS and CDR2 is YYNGEE.

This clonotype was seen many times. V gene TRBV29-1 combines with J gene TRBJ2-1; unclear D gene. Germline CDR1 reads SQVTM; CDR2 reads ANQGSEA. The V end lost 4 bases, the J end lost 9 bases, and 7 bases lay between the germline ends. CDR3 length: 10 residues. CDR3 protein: CSVGWGEQFF. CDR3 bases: TGCAGCGTTGGGTGGGGTGAGCAGTTCTTC.

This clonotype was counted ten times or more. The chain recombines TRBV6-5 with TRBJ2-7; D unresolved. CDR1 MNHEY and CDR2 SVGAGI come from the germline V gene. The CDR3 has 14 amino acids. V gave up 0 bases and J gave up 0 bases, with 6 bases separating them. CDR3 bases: TGTGCCAGCAGTTACTCTGAGAACTCCTACGAGCAGTACTTC. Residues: CASSYSENSYEQYF.

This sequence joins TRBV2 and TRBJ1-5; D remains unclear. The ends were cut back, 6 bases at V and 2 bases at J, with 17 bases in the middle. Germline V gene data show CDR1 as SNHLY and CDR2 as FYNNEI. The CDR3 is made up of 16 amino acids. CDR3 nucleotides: TGTGCCAGCAGCCATCATATAGGGCTGGGCAATCAGCCCCAGCATTTT. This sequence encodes CASSHHIGLGNQPQHF. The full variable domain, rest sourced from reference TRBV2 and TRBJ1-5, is EPEVTQTPSHQVTQMGQEVILRCVPISNHLYFYWYRQILGQKVEFLVSFYNNEISEKSEIFDDQFSVERPDGSNFTLKIRSTKLEDSAMYFCASSHHIGLGNQPQHFGDGTRLSIL.

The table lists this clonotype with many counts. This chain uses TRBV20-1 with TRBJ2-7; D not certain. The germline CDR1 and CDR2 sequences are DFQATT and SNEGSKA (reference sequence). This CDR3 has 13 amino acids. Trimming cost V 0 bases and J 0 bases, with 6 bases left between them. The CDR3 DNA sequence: TGCAGTGCTAGAGACCACTACTCCTACGAGCAGTACTTC. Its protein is CSARDHYSYEQYF.

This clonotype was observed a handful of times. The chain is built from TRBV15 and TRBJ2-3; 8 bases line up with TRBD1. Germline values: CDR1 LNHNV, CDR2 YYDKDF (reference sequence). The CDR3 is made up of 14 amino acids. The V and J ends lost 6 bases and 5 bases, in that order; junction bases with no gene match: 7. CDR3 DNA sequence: TGTGCCACCAGACGGACAGGGAAGGGAGATACGCAGTATTTT. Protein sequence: CATRRTGKGDTQYF.

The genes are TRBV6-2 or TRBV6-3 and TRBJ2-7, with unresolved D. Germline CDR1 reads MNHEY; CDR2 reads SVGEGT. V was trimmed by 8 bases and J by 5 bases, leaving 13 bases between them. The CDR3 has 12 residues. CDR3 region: CASRTILNEQYF. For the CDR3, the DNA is TGTGCCAGCCGCACAATTCTAAACGAGCAGTACTTC.

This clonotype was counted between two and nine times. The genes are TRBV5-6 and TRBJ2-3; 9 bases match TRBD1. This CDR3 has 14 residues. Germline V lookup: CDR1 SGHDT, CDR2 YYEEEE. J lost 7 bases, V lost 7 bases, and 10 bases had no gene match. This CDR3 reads CASQIQGARNTQYF. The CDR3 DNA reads TGTGCCAGCCAAATACAGGGGGCGCGGAATACGCAGTATTTT. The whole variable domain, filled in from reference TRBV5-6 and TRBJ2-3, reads DAGVTQSPTHLIKTRGQQVTLRCSPKSGHDTVSWYQQALGQGPQFIFQYYEEEERQRGNFPDRFSGHQFPNYSSELNVNALLLGDSALYLCASQIQGARNTQYFGPGTRLTVL.

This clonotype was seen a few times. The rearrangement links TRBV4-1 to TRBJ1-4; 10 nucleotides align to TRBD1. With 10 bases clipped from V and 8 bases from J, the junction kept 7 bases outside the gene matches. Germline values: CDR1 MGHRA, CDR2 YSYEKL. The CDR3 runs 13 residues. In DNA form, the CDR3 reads TGCGCCACCGGGGACAGGGGTCGCGAAAAACTGTTTTTT. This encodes CATGDRGREKLFF.

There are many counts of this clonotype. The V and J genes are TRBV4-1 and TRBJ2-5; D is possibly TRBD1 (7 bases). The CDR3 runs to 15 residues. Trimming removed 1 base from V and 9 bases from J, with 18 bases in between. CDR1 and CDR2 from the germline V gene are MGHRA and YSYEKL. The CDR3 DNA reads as TGCGCCAGCAGCCAAGTCGGGGACAGCTTAGCGGCCCAGTACTTC. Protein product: CASSQVGDSLAAQYF.

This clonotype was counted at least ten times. CDR3 residues: CASKLAGGSRNEQFF. The CDR3 coding sequence is TGTGCCAGCAAACTAGCGGGGGGGTCCCGGAATGAGCAGTTCTTC. The V and J genes are TRBV12-3 or TRBV12-4 and TRBJ2-1; 13 nucleotides align to TRBD2. The CDR3 runs 15 residues. With 7 bases clipped from V and 7 bases from J, the junction kept 7 bases outside the gene matches.

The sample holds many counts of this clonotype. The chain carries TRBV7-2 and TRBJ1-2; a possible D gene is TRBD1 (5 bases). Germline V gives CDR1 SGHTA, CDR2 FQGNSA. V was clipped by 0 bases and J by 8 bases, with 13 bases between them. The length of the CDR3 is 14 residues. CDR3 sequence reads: CASSLAQASMGYTF. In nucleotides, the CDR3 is TGTGCCAGCAGCTTAGCACAGGCGTCTATGGGCTACACCTTC.

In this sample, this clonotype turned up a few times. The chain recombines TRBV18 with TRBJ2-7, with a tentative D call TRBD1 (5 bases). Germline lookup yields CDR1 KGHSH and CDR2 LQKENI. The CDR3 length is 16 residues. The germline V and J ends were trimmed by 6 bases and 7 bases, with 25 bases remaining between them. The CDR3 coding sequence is TGTGCCAGCTCCGACATTGGACAAGCGACGTTGAGGGAGCAGTACTTC. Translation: CASSDIGQATLREQYF.

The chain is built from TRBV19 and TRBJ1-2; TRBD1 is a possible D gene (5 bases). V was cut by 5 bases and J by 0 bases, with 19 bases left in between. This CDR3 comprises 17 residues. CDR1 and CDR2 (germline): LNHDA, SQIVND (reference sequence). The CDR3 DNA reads TGTGCCAGTAGTCTGGGGGGGACGGCCGCCGCTAACTATGGCTACACCTTC. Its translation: CASSLGGTAAANYGYTF.

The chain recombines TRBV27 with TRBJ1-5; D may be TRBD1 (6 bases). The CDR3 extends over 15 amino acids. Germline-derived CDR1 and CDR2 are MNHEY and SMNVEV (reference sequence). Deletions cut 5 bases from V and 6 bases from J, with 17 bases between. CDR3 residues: CASSPTHRVTQPQHF. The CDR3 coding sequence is TGTGCCAGCAGTCCAACCCACAGGGTTACTCAGCCCCAGCATTTT.

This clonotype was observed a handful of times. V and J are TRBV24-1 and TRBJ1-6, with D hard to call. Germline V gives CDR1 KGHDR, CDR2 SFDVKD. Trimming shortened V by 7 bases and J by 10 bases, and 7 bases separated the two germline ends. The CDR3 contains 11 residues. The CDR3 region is CATREPSPLHF. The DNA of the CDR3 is TGTGCCACCAGGGAACCGTCACCCCTCCACTTT.

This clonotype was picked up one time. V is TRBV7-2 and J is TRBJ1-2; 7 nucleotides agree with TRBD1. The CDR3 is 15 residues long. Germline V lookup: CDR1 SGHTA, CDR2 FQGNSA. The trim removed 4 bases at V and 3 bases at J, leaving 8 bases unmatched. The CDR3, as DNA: TGTGCCAGCAGCTCGACAGGGCAGCGATACTATGGCTACACCTTC. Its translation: CASSSTGQRYYGYTF. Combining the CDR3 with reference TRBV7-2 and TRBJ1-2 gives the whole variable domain GAGVSQSPSNKVTEKGKDVELRCDPISGHTALYWYRQSLGQGLEFLIYFQGNSAPDKSGLPSDRFSAERTGGSVSTLTIQRTQQEDSAVYLCASSSTGQRYYGYTFGSGTRLTVV.

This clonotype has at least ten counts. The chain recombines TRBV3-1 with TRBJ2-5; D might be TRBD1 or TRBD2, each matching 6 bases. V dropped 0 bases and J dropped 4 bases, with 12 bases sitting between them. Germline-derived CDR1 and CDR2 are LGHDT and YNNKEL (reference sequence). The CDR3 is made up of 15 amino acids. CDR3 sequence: CASSQDLGGAETQYF. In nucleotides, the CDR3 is TGTGCCAGCAGCCAAGATCTGGGGGGCGCAGAGACCCAGTACTTC.

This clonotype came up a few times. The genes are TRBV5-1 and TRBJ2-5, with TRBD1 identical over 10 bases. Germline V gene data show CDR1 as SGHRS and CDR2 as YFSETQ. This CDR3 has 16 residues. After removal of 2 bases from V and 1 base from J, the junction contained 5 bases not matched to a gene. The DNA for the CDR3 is TGCGCCAGCAGCTTAACGGGACAGGGGTTCCAAGAGACCCAGTACTTC. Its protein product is CASSLTGQGFQETQYF.

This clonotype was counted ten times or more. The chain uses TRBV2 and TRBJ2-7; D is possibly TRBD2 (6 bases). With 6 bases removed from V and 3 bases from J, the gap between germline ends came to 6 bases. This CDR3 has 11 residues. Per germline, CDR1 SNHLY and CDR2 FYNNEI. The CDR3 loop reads CASREGYEQYF. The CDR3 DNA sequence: TGTGCCAGCAGGGAGGGCTACGAGCAGTACTTC.

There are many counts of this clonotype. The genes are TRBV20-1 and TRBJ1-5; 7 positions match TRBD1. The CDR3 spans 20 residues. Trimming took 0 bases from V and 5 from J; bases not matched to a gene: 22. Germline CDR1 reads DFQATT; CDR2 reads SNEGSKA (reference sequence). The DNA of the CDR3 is TGCAGTGCTAGAGATGGGACAGTTTACTTCTCTCCTCTCTTCGATCAGCCCCAGCATTTT. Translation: CSARDGTVYFSPLFDQPQHF.

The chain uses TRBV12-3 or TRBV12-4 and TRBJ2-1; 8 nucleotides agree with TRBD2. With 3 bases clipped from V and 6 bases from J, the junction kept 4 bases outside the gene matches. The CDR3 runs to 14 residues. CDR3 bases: TGTGCCAGCAGTTTCGGGGGGGGAGGCAATGAGCAGTTCTTC. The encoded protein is CASSFGGGGNEQFF.